What follows are 29 T cell receptor beta chains derived from one specimen sequenced in a study of blood T cell repertoires in COVID-19. Measured with immunoSEQ multiplex PCR; TCRdb has only the in-frame clones, and not every one. The top ten clones hold under 13% of a sample with 200,000 to 250,000 clones, roughly 89% of them seen once. The material sequenced was PBMCs or T cells enriched from blood (not recorded which). These receptors originate from a young man with acute COVID-19.

The J gene is TRBJ2-7, the V gene TRBV28; 7 bases match TRBD2. V trimming: 6 bases; J trimming: 4 bases; junction bases outside the gene matches: 6. Germline CDR1 reads MDHEN; CDR2 reads SYDVKM. The CDR3 runs 13 residues. For the CDR3, the DNA is TGTGCCAGCAGGGGGACTACGGGATACGAGCAGTACTTC. As protein: CASRGTTGYEQYF.

This chain uses TRBV7-9 with TRBJ1-5, with D unresolved. Germline V gives CDR1 SEHNR, CDR2 FQNEAQ (reference sequence). The CDR3 extends over 13 amino acids. V was shortened by 2 bases and J by 5 bases, with 7 bases between the two germline ends. The DNA for the CDR3 is TGTGCCAGCAGCTTAACGGTAGATCAGCCCCAGCATTTT. Encoded protein: CASSLTVDQPQHF.

The chain has TRBV14 and TRBJ1-3; D is undetermined. The CDR3 covers 12 residues. V was clipped by 6 bases and J by 4 bases, with 7 bases between them. Germline V gene lookup returns CDR1 SGHDN and CDR2 FVKESK. The CDR3 nucleotides are TGTGCCAGCAGGAAACAGGGAAACACCATATATTTT. Its protein product is CASRKQGNTIYF.

This clone showed up just once. The chain uses TRBV25-1 and TRBJ1-4; 8 bases fit TRBD1. With 6 bases clipped from V and 8 bases from J, the junction kept 5 bases outside the gene matches. Germline V gene sequence: CDR1 MGHDK, CDR2 SYGVNS. There are 13 residues in the CDR3. DNA for the CDR3: TGTGCCAGCAGGACAGGGGCCGGGGAAAAACTGTTTTTT. Translating gives CASRTGAGEKLFF.

A note on this clone: Other DNA sequences in the same sample also yield this CDR3. This rearrangement joins TRBV28 to TRBJ1-2; TRBD1 is a possible D gene (5 bases). CDR1 and CDR2 from the germline V gene are MDHEN and SYDVKM. With 8 bases removed from V and 4 bases from J, the gap between germline ends came to 14 bases. The CDR3 has 13 residues. Here the CDR3 reads CASRSGGSYGYTF. The CDR3 nucleotides are TGTGCCAGCCGATCGGGGGGTAGCTATGGCTACACCTTC.

Here the CDR3 DNA reads TGTGCCAGCAGTTCCCCGCTCGACAGGGGGGATGGCTACACCTTC. Residues: CASSSPLDRGDGYTF. The chain recombines TRBV28 with TRBJ1-2; TRBD1 agrees at 9 bases. The CDR3 totals 15 residues. Per germline, CDR1 MDHEN and CDR2 SYDVKM. With V trimmed by 4 bases and J by 6 bases, 9 bases remained unmatched.

V and J are TRBV5-4 and TRBJ2-7; 8 nucleotides match TRBD1. The length of the CDR3 is 13 residues. Trimming at V came to 0 bases and at J to 5 bases, leaving 1 base not matched to a gene. The V gene's germline CDR1 is SGHNT and CDR2 YYREEE (reference sequence). The CDR3 DNA reads TGTGCCAGCAGCTTGGGACAGGGGAACGAGCAGTACTTC. Amino acids: CASSLGQGNEQYF.

The chain employs TRBV19 and TRBJ2-1; D remains ambiguous. The CDR3 is 12 residues long. CDR1 LNHDA and CDR2 SQIVND come from the germline V gene (reference sequence). V lost 6 bases and J lost 4, with 7 bases in between. The CDR3 here is CASRGAYNEQFF. The CDR3 nucleotides are TGTGCCAGTAGGGGCGCATACAATGAGCAGTTCTTC.

The rearrangement uses TRBV6-5 and TRBJ2-7; 9 bases fit TRBD2. Germline CDR1 reads MNHEY; CDR2 reads SVGAGI. The CDR3 has 15 amino acids. The V gene end was trimmed by 1 base and the J gene end by 5 bases; junction bases not matched to a gene: 6. The CDR3 loop is CASSYLAGDSHEQYF. The CDR3 DNA follows: TGTGCCAGCAGTTACTTAGCGGGAGATTCCCACGAGCAGTACTTC.

The rearrangement joins TRBV6-4 to TRBJ1-2, with a tentative D call TRBD1 (5 bases). V was cut by 6 bases and J by 8 bases, with 16 bases left in between. Germline V CDR1 and CDR2: MRHNA, SNTAGT. CDR3 length: 13 residues. CDR3 nucleotides: TGTGCCAGCAGACCGGGACCGGGAGGAGGCTACACCTTC. Translating it yields CASRPGPGGGYTF.

This clone is deemed medium-sized. This sequence joins TRBV25-1 and TRBJ2-7; 12 nucleotides line up with TRBD1. Per the germline V gene, CDR1 is MGHDK and CDR2 is SYGVNS. V trimming: 9 bases; J trimming: 6 bases; junction bases outside the gene matches: 6. The CDR3 sequence is 13 residues long. CDR3 bases: TGTGCCAGTACCGGGACAGGGGGCGGCGAGCAGTACTTC. This codes for CASTGTGGGEQYF.

The rearrangement uses TRBV2 and TRBJ1-2; weak D call: TRBD1 (6 bases). Trimming took off 3 bases at V and 3 bases at J, with 8 bases between the two ends. Germline lookup yields CDR1 SNHLY and CDR2 FYNNEI. This CDR3 region has 13 residues. CDR3 nucleotides: TGTGCCAGCAGTGAGGCAGGGGACTATGGCTACACCTTC. It encodes CASSEAGDYGYTF.

This chain uses TRBV28 with TRBJ1-1; weak D call: TRBD1 (5 bases). Trimming stripped 7 bases from V and 5 bases from J, with 20 bases between. The CDR3 totals 15 residues. Germline V gives CDR1 MDHEN, CDR2 SYDVKM. The DNA for the CDR3 is TGTGCCAGCACCGGATCGGACAAAAGTTCGACTGAAGCTTTCTTT. It specifies CASTGSDKSSTEAFF.

The chain carries TRBV7-3 and TRBJ2-5; 14 bases map to TRBD2. The junction had 4 bases not matched to a gene; V was cut back by 5 bases and J by 5 bases. Germline V gives CDR1 SGHTA, CDR2 FQGTGA. The CDR3 runs to 15 residues. CDR3 nucleotide sequence: TGTGCCAGCAGCCGGGGACTAGCGGGAGTTGAGACCCAGTACTTC. Encoded protein: CASSRGLAGVETQYF.

The chain employs TRBV11-2 and TRBJ2-1, with 8 bases that match TRBD2. After removal of 1 base from V and 7 bases from J, the junction contained 6 bases not matched to a gene. The germline gives CDR1 SGHAT, CDR2 FQNNGV. The length of the CDR3 is 15 residues. The chain's CDR3 is CASSLVAGGRNEQFF. CDR3 bases: TGTGCCAGCAGCTTAGTGGCGGGAGGAAGGAATGAGCAGTTCTTC. Supplemented by reference TRBV11-2 and TRBJ2-1, the full variable domain reads EAGVAQSPRYKIIEKRQSVAFWCNPISGHATLYWYQQILGQGPKLLIQFQNNGVVDDSQLPKDRFSAERLKGVDSTLKIQPAKLEDSAVYLCASSLVAGGRNEQFFGPGTRLTVL.

The chain recombines TRBV11-2 with TRBJ2-7; 14 nucleotides align to TRBD2. CDR3 length: 17 residues. Trimming cost V 5 bases and J 0 bases; bases outside gene matches: 6. The germline V gene has CDR1 SGHAT and CDR2 FQNNGV. The CDR3: CASSLIGTSGSSYEQYF. Here the CDR3 DNA reads TGTGCCAGCAGCCTTATTGGGACTAGCGGGAGCTCCTACGAGCAGTACTTC.

The CDR3 sequence is CASSPLTGNHEQYF. CDR3 in DNA: TGCGCCAGCAGCCCCCTAACAGGGAACCACGAGCAGTACTTC. V gene TRBV5-1 combines with J gene TRBJ2-7, with D possibly TRBD1 on 6 matching bases. From germline, CDR1 is SGHRS and CDR2 YFSETQ. Trimming cost V 4 bases and J 5 bases, with 16 bases left between them. This CDR3 is built from 14 residues.

The chain joins TRBV5-5 to TRBJ2-3, with 9 bases identical to TRBD2. Trimming removed 4 bases from V and 2 bases from J; junction bases left unmatched: 8. Germline CDR1 reads SGHKS; CDR2 reads YYEKEE (reference sequence). The CDR3 contains 16 residues. DNA of the CDR3: TGTGCCAGCAGCCGCACTAGACTAGCGGTCACAGATACGCAGTATTTT. Protein product: CASSRTRLAVTDTQYF.

V usage is TRBV28 and J usage is TRBJ1-5, with D possibly TRBD1 on 5 matching bases. Per the germline V gene, CDR1 is MDHEN and CDR2 is SYDVKM. The CDR3 is made up of 15 amino acids. Trimming stripped 5 bases from V and 2 bases from J, with 13 bases between. CDR3 region: CASSTRTGGNQPQHF. The CDR3 coding sequence is TGTGCCAGCAGTACCCGTACAGGTGGCAATCAGCCCCAGCATTTT. The complete variable domain, with remaining parts taken from reference TRBV28 and TRBJ1-5, reads DVKVTQSSRYLVKRTGEKVFLECVQDMDHENMFWYRQDPGLGLRLIYFSYDVKMKEKGDIPEGYSVSREKKERFSLILESASTNQTSMYLCASSTRTGGNQPQHFGDGTRLSIL.

The chain couples TRBV4-2 to TRBJ2-4, with TRBD1 matching over 9 bases. Germline CDR1 LGHNA, CDR2 YNFKEQ. The V gene end was trimmed by 5 bases and the J gene end by 6 bases; junction bases not matched to a gene: 5. The length of the CDR3 is 14 residues. CDR3: CASSKMGQGNIQYF. As DNA, the CDR3 is TGTGCCAGCAGCAAAATGGGACAGGGAAACATTCAGTACTTC.

The V and J genes are TRBV6-1 and TRBJ1-1, with 8 bases fitting TRBD1. Germline lookup yields CDR1 MNHNS and CDR2 SASEGT. With V trimmed by 2 bases and J by 4 bases, 6 bases remained unmatched. The CDR3 is made up of 15 amino acids. DNA for the CDR3: TGTGCCAGCAGTGAACAGGGGGCTAGTGGCACTGAAGCTTTCTTT. This gives the protein CASSEQGASGTEAFF.

The chain recombines TRBV12-3 or TRBV12-4 with TRBJ1-2; D is unresolved. V shed 3 bases and J shed 3 bases, with 2 bases lying between them. This CDR3 contains 11 residues. The CDR3 region is CASSFDYGYTF. The DNA for the CDR3 is TGTGCCAGCAGTTTCGACTATGGCTACACCTTC.

V is TRBV9 and J is TRBJ2-3, with 10 bases matching TRBD2. Germline CDR1 and CDR2: SGDLS and YYNGEE. CDR3 size: 17 residues. V shed 0 bases, J shed 0 bases, and the junction held 4 bases outside the gene matches. CDR3 protein: CASSVGLTSGSTDTQYF. DNA of the CDR3: TGTGCCAGCAGCGTAGGCTTGACTAGCGGGAGCACAGATACGCAGTATTTT.

CDR3 in amino acids: CASSLPSTDTQYF. CDR3 nucleotides: TGCGCCAGCAGCTTGCCGAGCACAGATACGCAGTATTTT. This chain uses TRBV5-1 with TRBJ2-3; D ambiguous. The CDR3 spans 13 residues. V was shortened by 1 base and J by 0 bases, with 3 bases between the two germline ends. The germline CDR1 and CDR2 sequences are SGHRS and YFSETQ.

This clone was seen a single time. The chain carries TRBV4-3 and TRBJ1-1; maybe TRBD1 (5 bases). The germline gives CDR1 LGHNA, CDR2 YSLEER. V dropped 2 bases and J dropped 4 bases, with 14 bases sitting between them. The CDR3 length is 15 residues. The CDR3 here is CASSQPGLMATEAFF. In DNA, the CDR3 is TGCGCCAGCAGCCAACCGGGACTAATGGCCACTGAAGCTTTCTTT.

This chain joins TRBV5-4 and TRBJ2-1; 8 positions agree with TRBD1. Germline V gene lookup returns CDR1 SGHNT and CDR2 YYREEE (reference sequence). CDR3 length: 16 residues. V shed 4 bases, J shed 3 bases, and the junction held 9 bases outside the gene matches. CDR3 DNA: TGTGCCAGCAGCCTAGGGGCGGACAGGGTCTACAATGAGCAGTTCTTC. It encodes CASSLGADRVYNEQFF.

J is TRBJ2-7 and V is TRBV6-5; D is possibly TRBD1 (7 bases). There are 13 residues in the CDR3. CDR1 and CDR2 from the germline V gene are MNHEY and SVGAGI. Trimming removed 9 bases at V and 0 bases at J, with 12 bases between. CDR3 amino acids: CASRGTDSYEQYF. Here the CDR3 DNA reads TGTGCCAGTCGGGGGACAGACTCCTACGAGCAGTACTTC.

This clone was picked up a small number of times. The chain couples TRBV6-6 to TRBJ1-1; D not resolved. V lost 3 bases, J lost 10 bases, and 12 bases lay in between. Germline loops: CDR1 MNHNY, CDR2 SVGAGI (reference sequence). The CDR3 is 12 residues long. The DNA for the CDR3 is TGTGCCAGCAGTTATGGAGAATCTGGAGCTTTCTTT. Encoded protein: CASSYGESGAFF.

The V and J genes are TRBV6-5 and TRBJ1-1, with 7 positions matching TRBD1. Trimming cost V 2 bases and J 6 bases; bases outside gene matches: 6. Germline CDR1 MNHEY, CDR2 SVGAGI. The CDR3 loop spans 14 amino acids. CDR3 sequence: CASSYTKQGSEAFF. The CDR3 nucleotides read TGTGCCAGCAGTTACACGAAACAGGGGTCTGAAGCTTTCTTT.